What follows are 26 T cell receptor beta chains derived from one specimen sequenced in a study of blood T cell repertoires in COVID-19. Repertoires were generated with immunoSEQ multiplex PCR, while TCRdb's copy carries only in-frame clones and drops some. The sample records 250,000 to 350,000 clones, 87% being singletons. Sequencing was carried out using peripheral blood. All receptors come from a young man with active or convalescent COVID-19.

This rearrangement joins TRBV18 to TRBJ2-7; possibly TRBD2 for D (5 bases). The CDR3 extends over 12 amino acids. Trimming left V 4 bases short and J 4 bases short, with 8 bases between. CDR1 KGHSH and CDR2 LQKENI come from the germline V gene. CDR3 in DNA: TGTGCCAGCTCACAATCGGGATACGAGCAGTACTTC. It yields the protein CASSQSGYEQYF.

This clone was seen only a few times. This chain links TRBV7-9 with TRBJ2-1, with TRBD1 identical over 9 bases. The CDR3 extends over 16 amino acids. Trimming removed 5 bases from V and 6 bases from J; junction bases left unmatched: 11. The germline CDR1 and CDR2 sequences are SEHNR and FQNEAQ (reference sequence). This CDR3 is CASSPITGGAGNEQFF. In DNA form, the CDR3 reads TGTGCCAGCAGCCCCATAACAGGGGGCGCTGGCAATGAGCAGTTCTTC.

The chain links TRBV5-1 to TRBJ2-7; possible D gene TRBD2, 6 bases. Trimming pared 4 bases from V and 0 bases from J, leaving 11 bases between. This CDR3 spans 14 amino acids. Germline CDR1 reads SGHRS; CDR2 reads YFSETQ. CDR3 region: CASSPGESSYEQYF. The CDR3 DNA is TGCGCCAGCAGCCCGGGGGAGAGCTCCTACGAGCAGTACTTC.

Relative to its sample, this clone is medium-sized. The chain recombines TRBV6-5 with TRBJ2-7, with 11 bases aligning to TRBD2. V lost 0 bases and J lost 2; bases outside the gene matches: 0. Per germline, CDR1 MNHEY and CDR2 SVGAGI. This CDR3 has 15 amino acids. CDR3: CASSYSSGGAYEQYF. DNA for the CDR3: TGTGCCAGCAGTTACTCTAGCGGGGGGGCCTACGAGCAGTACTTC.

This clone was seen only a few times. The chain recombines TRBV19 with TRBJ1-5; 8 nucleotides line up with TRBD1. V dropped 8 bases and J dropped 6; count of bases not matched to a gene: 6. CDR1 LNHDA and CDR2 SQIVND come from the germline V gene (reference sequence). There are 13 residues in the CDR3. The CDR3 protein is CASVDRGLQPQHF. The CDR3 coding sequence is TGTGCCAGTGTAGACAGGGGACTTCAGCCCCAGCATTTT.

The J gene is TRBJ2-7, the V gene TRBV27, with 8 positions matching TRBD1. CDR1 MNHEY and CDR2 SMNVEV come from the germline V gene (reference sequence). CDR3 length equals 14 residues. V lost 6 bases, J lost 4 bases, and 8 bases stayed unmatched. The CDR3 DNA reads TGTGCCAGCAGAGCTTTTCAGGGGGCATACGAGCAGTACTTC. It yields the protein CASRAFQGAYEQYF.

This chain connects TRBV2 to TRBJ1-1, with 8 positions matching TRBD1. The CDR3 is 13 residues long. Per the germline V gene, CDR1 is SNHLY and CDR2 is FYNNEI. Losses at the gene ends were 0 bases for V and 11 bases for J; bases not matched to a gene: 5. The CDR3 loop is CASSEAKDREAFF. The CDR3 bases are TGTGCCAGCAGTGAAGCGAAGGACAGGGAGGCTTTCTTT. The full variable domain, completed using reference TRBV2 and TRBJ1-1, is EPEVTQTPSHQVTQMGQEVILRCVPISNHLYFYWYRQILGQKVEFLVSFYNNEISEKSEIFDDQFSVERPDGSNFTLKIRSTKLEDSAMYFCASSEAKDREAFFGQGTRLTVV.

The V and J genes are TRBV6-5 and TRBJ1-1; no clear D. The V gene lost 10 bases and the J gene lost 4 bases, with 19 bases spanning the gap. The germline CDR1 and CDR2 sequences are MNHEY and SVGAGI. The CDR3 extends over 14 amino acids. The CDR3 loop is CATHRVPGGTEAFF. CDR3 in DNA: TGTGCCACCCACCGGGTCCCGGGTGGCACTGAAGCTTTCTTT.

The chain couples TRBV18 to TRBJ2-5; tentatively, D is TRBD2 (6 bases). V dropped 3 bases and J dropped 5 bases, with 16 bases sitting between them. The CDR3 runs 15 residues. Per the germline V gene, CDR1 is KGHSH and CDR2 is LQKENI. The CDR3 nucleotides are TGTGCCAGCTCACCGGAGGGGCTAATCGGGGAGACCCAGTACTTC. This encodes CASSPEGLIGETQYF. Filled out from reference TRBV18 and TRBJ2-5, the complete variable domain reads NAGVMQNPRHLVRRRGQEARLRCSPMKGHSHVYWYRQLPEEGLKFMVYLQKENIIDESGMPKERFSAEFPKEGPSILRIQQVVRGDSAAYFCASSPEGLIGETQYFGPGTRLLVL.

This clone has a single count. J is TRBJ1-5 and V is TRBV12-3 or TRBV12-4; D uncertain. The V end lost 3 bases, the J end lost 7 bases, and 7 bases lay between the germline ends. The CDR3 runs to 12 residues. CDR3 in amino acids: CASSFFGQPQHF. CDR3 DNA: TGTGCCAGCAGTTTCTTTGGCCAGCCCCAGCATTTT.

The rearrangement uses TRBV29-1 and TRBJ1-4, with TRBD1 identical over 8 bases. This CDR3 is built from 11 residues. V trimming: 4 bases; J trimming: 8 bases; junction bases outside the gene matches: 0. Germline lookup yields CDR1 SQVTM and CDR2 ANQGSEA. CDR3: CSVGTGEKLFF. The CDR3 DNA reads as TGCAGCGTTGGGACAGGGGAAAAACTGTTTTTT.

V is TRBV29-1 and J is TRBJ2-1, with 8 bases identical to TRBD1. The germline V gene encodes CDR1 SQVTM and CDR2 ANQGSEA. This CDR3 has 14 residues. V shed 7 bases, J shed 1 base, and the junction held 6 bases outside the gene matches. CDR3 residues: CSALWDRSYNEQFF. In nucleotides, the CDR3 is TGCAGCGCTCTGTGGGACAGGTCCTACAATGAGCAGTTCTTC.

The chain couples TRBV19 to TRBJ1-1; tentative D call: TRBD1 (5 bases). CDR1 is LNHDA, CDR2 SQIVND, per germline (reference sequence). There are 15 residues in the CDR3. The V and J ends lost 3 bases and 2 bases respectively, with 13 bases between them. CDR3 sequence (DNA): TGTGCCAGTAGTATGGGGTGGGGCCCTAACACTGAAGCTTTCTTT. The encoded protein is CASSMGWGPNTEAFF.

V and J are TRBV6-2 or TRBV6-3 and TRBJ1-3; no clear D gene. This CDR3 has 15 amino acids. The germline V gene encodes CDR1 MNHEY and CDR2 SVGEGT. Deletions cut 3 bases from V and 0 bases from J, with 9 bases between. The CDR3 is CASSYERFSGNTIYF. In DNA, the CDR3 is TGTGCCAGCAGTTATGAGCGGTTCTCTGGAAACACCATATATTTT.

CDR3 DNA: TGCGCCAGCAGTCAATCGGGCAGGGGTTATGGGGCCAACGTCCTGACTTTC. It translates to CASSQSGRGYGANVLTF. This chain joins TRBV23-1 and TRBJ2-6; a weak D match, TRBD1 (6 bases). TRBV23-1 is assigned to the ORF class and has an uncertain function. Trimming left V 0 bases short and J 3 bases short, with 12 bases between. The CDR3 sequence is 17 residues long.

The chain employs TRBV18 and TRBJ2-7; TRBD2 is a possible D gene (5 bases). This CDR3 is built from 16 residues. Germline V gene lookup returns CDR1 KGHSH and CDR2 LQKENI. Trimming shortened V by 0 bases and J by 7 bases, and 19 bases separated the two germline ends. The CDR3 protein is CASSPPDSRADIEQYF. The CDR3 DNA follows: TGTGCCAGCTCACCACCGGACTCAAGGGCCGACATTGAGCAGTACTTC.

The chain is built from TRBV19 and TRBJ2-2; TRBD2 matches at 13 bases. Germline V gene data show CDR1 as LNHDA and CDR2 as SQIVND (reference sequence). Trimming removed 4 bases from V and 4 bases from J; junction bases left unmatched: 6. The CDR3 is 17 residues long. Here the CDR3 DNA reads TGTGCCAGTAGTAATCAAGGACTAGCGGGGGCCACCGGGGAGCTGTTTTTT. This translates into CASSNQGLAGATGELFF.

The chain has TRBV29-1 and TRBJ2-1; 7 bases align to TRBD1. Germline V gene data show CDR1 as SQVTM and CDR2 as ANQGSEA. The CDR3 is 14 amino acids. The ends lost 6 bases at V and 2 bases at J; junction bases unmatched: 7. As DNA, the CDR3 is TGCAGCGTCGGTGGGACAGCGACCTACAATGAGCAGTTCTTC. This codes for CSVGGTATYNEQFF.

This sequence joins TRBV5-1 and TRBJ2-1, with 9 bases lining up with TRBD2. The trim removed 2 bases at V and 5 bases at J, leaving 5 bases unmatched. The CDR3 sequence is 15 residues long. Germline loops: CDR1 SGHRS, CDR2 YFSETQ. CDR3 region: CASSFETSGNNEQFF. The CDR3 DNA is TGCGCCAGCAGCTTTGAGACTAGCGGAAACAATGAGCAGTTCTTC.

This rearrangement joins TRBV7-9 to TRBJ1-2, with a tentative D call TRBD1 (5 bases). The CDR3 covers 16 residues. The V gene lost 5 bases and the J gene lost 3 bases, with 19 bases spanning the gap. The germline V gene has CDR1 SEHNR and CDR2 FQNEAQ (reference sequence). The CDR3 DNA follows: TGTGCCAGCAGCCCCGCCTTGCAGGGCGCATACTATGGCTACACCTTC. It yields the protein CASSPALQGAYYGYTF.

The chain has TRBV28 and TRBJ2-7; TRBD1 matches at 11 bases. The V and J ends lost 5 bases and 6 bases, in that order; junction bases with no gene match: 6. CDR1 MDHEN and CDR2 SYDVKM come from the germline V gene. The CDR3 contains 14 residues. The CDR3 sequence is CASSDRDRGGEQYF. The CDR3 region has the DNA TGTGCCAGCAGTGACCGGGACAGGGGGGGCGAGCAGTACTTC.

This chain connects TRBV12-3 or TRBV12-4 to TRBJ2-1, with D tentatively TRBD2 (5 bases). Trimming shortened V by 5 bases and J by 8 bases, and 13 bases separated the two germline ends. The CDR3 sequence is 13 residues long. CDR3 nucleotides: TGTGCCAGCAGTCCCCGGACTTTGGATGAGCAGTTCTTC. It encodes CASSPRTLDEQFF.

The chain joins TRBV20-1 to TRBJ2-3; D call uncertain. V dropped 1 base and J dropped 10 bases, with 9 bases sitting between them. CDR1 is DFQATT and CDR2 is SNEGSKA in the germline V gene (reference sequence). The CDR3 consists of 11 residues. In DNA, the CDR3 is TGCAGTGCTAGAGCTAGTGGTGCGCAGTATTTT. The encoded protein is CSARASGAQYF.

J is TRBJ2-7 and V is TRBV7-9, with 7 bases aligning to TRBD1. Germline V gives CDR1 SEHNR, CDR2 FQNEAQ (reference sequence). V dropped 9 bases and J dropped 3; count of bases not matched to a gene: 5. The CDR3 runs to 12 residues. In DNA, the CDR3 is TGTGCCAGTACACCAGGGGGCTACGAGCAGTACTTC. Protein product: CASTPGGYEQYF.

The chain has TRBV28 and TRBJ2-1; TRBD2 matches at 14 bases. CDR3 length: 17 residues. Trimming took 6 bases from V and 7 from J; bases not matched to a gene: 11. The germline V gene encodes CDR1 MDHEN and CDR2 SYDVKM. This CDR3 is CASRRTSGRFPHNEQFF. CDR3 nucleotides: TGTGCCAGCAGGCGGACTAGCGGGAGGTTCCCCCATAATGAGCAGTTCTTC.

The chain has TRBV18 and TRBJ1-5, with D possibly TRBD1 on 5 matching bases. CDR3 length: 15 residues. Trimming shortened V by 2 bases and J by 7 bases, and 15 bases separated the two germline ends. Germline V lookup: CDR1 KGHSH, CDR2 LQKENI. CDR3: CASSPSLGVGQPQHF. In DNA, the CDR3 is TGTGCCAGCTCACCATCATTAGGGGTGGGGCAGCCCCAGCATTTT.